This passage covers 24 T cell receptor beta chains from one sample sequenced in a study of shared clonotypes between healthy human individuals. Only in-frame clones appear in the TCRdb table, and some are missing; sequencing was by immunoSEQ multiplex PCR. Of under 1,900,000 clones detected, approximately 98.5% appear once; the ten largest clones hold over 0.3%. Sequenced sample: naive CD4+ T cells sorted from blood. Subset described: CD45RA+ positively selected. The origin of the receptors is a man aged 30 to 45 in good health.

This chain connects TRBV21-1 to TRBJ1-2. TRBV21-1 is a listed pseudogene. CDR3 length: 14 amino acids. As DNA, the CDR3 is TGTGCCAGCAGCACCCTCCGGGGCTACTATGGCTACACCTTC. Amino acids: CASSTLRGYYGYTF.

As for this clone: The identical CDR3 is also encoded by other nucleotide sequences in the sample. The chain combines TRBV6-5 with TRBJ2-7; 9 positions match TRBD1. Looked up from germline, CDR1 is MNHEY and CDR2 is SVGAGI. This CDR3 is 13 amino acids long. V lost 5 bases and J lost 4; bases outside the gene matches: 3. CDR3 in amino acids: CASSHGQGYEQYF. CDR3 DNA sequence: TGTGCCAGCAGTCACGGACAGGGGTACGAGCAGTACTTC.

The V gene is TRBV29-1, the J gene TRBJ1-4; a possible D gene is TRBD1 (6 bases). From germline, CDR1 is SQVTM and CDR2 ANQGSEA. Trimming removed 3 bases at V and 7 bases at J, with 12 bases between. The CDR3 is 13 amino acids. The chain's CDR3 is CSVDGGGSEKLFF. As DNA, the CDR3 is TGCAGCGTTGATGGGGGGGGCAGTGAAAAACTGTTTTTT.

V usage is TRBV5-1 and J usage is TRBJ2-7; D is possibly TRBD1 or TRBD2 (5 bases each). CDR3 size: 14 residues. Trimming left V 3 bases short and J 6 bases short, with 16 bases between. Germline CDR1 is SGHRS and CDR2 is YFSETQ. CDR3 DNA: TGCGCCAGCAGCTACCAAGGGACCAGAGGCGAGCAGTACTTC. This translates into CASSYQGTRGEQYF.

The CDR3 nucleotides read TGTGCCAGCAATAAACTAGCGGGAGCCCACGAGCAGTACTTC. As protein: CASNKLAGAHEQYF. The chain is built from TRBV27 and TRBJ2-7, with 11 bases that match TRBD2. Germline V CDR1 and CDR2: MNHEY, SMNVEV (reference sequence). V lost 7 bases, J lost 5 bases, and 7 bases stayed unmatched. The length of the CDR3 is 14 residues.

This chain uses TRBV7-3 with TRBJ2-1, with D uncertain. CDR3 length: 15 residues. Germline lookup yields CDR1 SGHTA and CDR2 FQGTGA. Between the trimmed V and J ends, which lost 0 bases and 4 bases, there was a span of 10 bases. The CDR3 spells CASSLTRGSYNEQFF. CDR3 DNA: TGTGCCAGCAGCTTAACTCGAGGCTCTTACAATGAGCAGTTCTTC.

This rearrangement joins TRBV7-7 to TRBJ2-7, with D hard to call. From germline, CDR1 is SSHAT and CDR2 FNYEAQ (reference sequence). CDR3 size: 14 residues. V lost 0 bases and J lost 2, with 8 bases in between. The CDR3 loop reads CASSLAPGTYEQYF. CDR3 DNA: TGTGCCAGCAGCTTAGCGCCCGGAACCTACGAGCAGTACTTC.

The chain recombines TRBV18 with TRBJ1-2; a possible D gene is TRBD1 (5 bases). V shed 4 bases and J shed 0 bases, with 9 bases lying between them. In germline, CDR1 is KGHSH, CDR2 LQKENI. The CDR3 runs to 14 residues. In DNA form, the CDR3 reads TGTGCCAGCTCACGGGGGTTAGCTAACTATGGCTACACCTTC. This encodes CASSRGLANYGYTF.

Worth noting for this clone: Additional DNA sequences in this sample encode the identical CDR3. The chain uses TRBV19 and TRBJ2-3; no clear D. This CDR3 comprises 13 residues. Deletions cut 7 bases from V and 3 bases from J, with 11 bases between. Germline values: CDR1 LNHDA, CDR2 SQIVND (reference sequence). The CDR3 DNA sequence: TGTGCCAGTACAACCGGATTAACAGATACGCAGTATTTT. This gives the protein CASTTGLTDTQYF. The variable domain in full, completed from reference TRBV19 and TRBJ2-3, reads DGGITQSPKYLFRKEGQNVTLSCEQNLNHDAMYWYRQDPGQGLRLIYYSQIVNDFQKGDIAEGYSVSREKKESFPLTVTSAQKNPTAFYLCASTTGLTDTQYFGPGTRLTVL.

This chain uses TRBV7-9 with TRBJ2-1; D is undetermined. V shed 6 bases and J shed 3 bases, with 15 bases lying between them. CDR3 length equals 15 residues. Germline assignment: CDR1 SEHNR and CDR2 FQNEAQ (reference sequence). The CDR3, as DNA: TGTGCCAGCAGAAATTACCCGGCCCTCTACAATGAGCAGTTCTTC. Translation: CASRNYPALYNEQFF.

The V gene is TRBV15, the J gene TRBJ1-5; 7 bases are shared with TRBD1. The V segment lost 4 bases and the J segment 0 bases; nucleotides outside the gene matches: 6. Germline values: CDR1 LNHNV, CDR2 YYDKDF (reference sequence). CDR3 length equals 16 residues. The CDR3 protein is CATSTKQGYSNQPQHF. The CDR3 bases are TGTGCCACCAGCACCAAACAGGGGTATAGCAATCAGCCCCAGCATTTT.

CDR3 loop: CASSKLQGREQFF. The CDR3 DNA reads as TGTGCCAGCAGCAAACTACAGGGAAGGGAGCAGTTCTTC. J is TRBJ2-1 and V is TRBV11-3, with D tentatively TRBD1 (6 bases). There are 13 residues in the CDR3. The V gene's germline CDR1 is SGHNT and CDR2 YENEEA. The V end lost 5 bases, the J end lost 10 bases, and 15 bases lay between the germline ends.

The rearrangement uses TRBV29-1 and TRBJ2-7; D ambiguous. V was cut by 5 bases and J by 4 bases, with 9 bases left in between. The CDR3 totals 11 residues. Germline CDR1 and CDR2: SQVTM and ANQGSEA. The CDR3 protein is CSVYYGYEQYF. The CDR3 DNA sequence: TGCAGCGTTTACTACGGGTACGAGCAGTACTTC.

V is TRBV11-2 and J is TRBJ2-3; 10 bases are a match to TRBD1. V gave up 5 bases and J gave up 4 bases; unmatched junction bases: 9. The V gene's germline CDR1 is SGHAT and CDR2 FQNNGV. The CDR3 is 16 residues long. The DNA of the CDR3 is TGTGCCAGCAGCGTCATGGGACAGGGGACGCCAGATACGCAGTATTTT. This translates into CASSVMGQGTPDTQYF.

This clone was seen only once. The rearrangement uses TRBV20-1 and TRBJ2-1; D is undetermined. This CDR3 contains 11 residues. Germline CDR1 is DFQATT and CDR2 is SNEGSKA (reference sequence). Trimming pared 8 bases from V and 6 bases from J, leaving 11 bases between. The CDR3 sequence: CSRIQINEQFF. The CDR3 bases are TGCAGTCGAATCCAAATCAATGAGCAGTTCTTC.

The chain uses TRBV7-9 and TRBJ2-5, with 7 bases that match TRBD2. CDR3 length: 14 amino acids. Trimming cost V 1 base and J 4 bases; bases outside gene matches: 3. From germline, CDR1 is SEHNR and CDR2 FQNEAQ (reference sequence). In nucleotides, the CDR3 is TGTGCCAGCAGCTTAGGCGGGAGTGGAGAGACCCAGTACTTC. Encoded protein: CASSLGGSGETQYF.

The CDR3 loop is CASRNWGQTYEQYF. DNA for the CDR3: TGTGCCAGCAGGAACTGGGGACAGACCTACGAGCAGTACTTC. The V and J genes are TRBV6-1 and TRBJ2-7; the match to TRBD1 covers 7 bases. The trim removed 6 bases at V and 2 bases at J, leaving 7 bases unmatched. This CDR3 is 14 amino acids long. Germline V gives CDR1 MNHNS, CDR2 SASEGT.

This chain joins TRBV6-1 and TRBJ1-5; 7 positions match TRBD1. The CDR3 totals 18 residues. Germline loops: CDR1 MNHNS, CDR2 SASEGT. J gave up 1 base and V 3 bases, and 12 bases lay outside the gene matches. CDR3 sequence: CASSERRGRPASNQPQHF. As DNA, the CDR3 is TGTGCCAGCAGTGAGAGGAGGGGGCGCCCGGCGAGCAATCAGCCCCAGCATTTT.

This chain links TRBV5-1 with TRBJ1-1, with a weak D call TRBD1 (6 bases). Trimming took off 4 bases at V and 4 bases at J, with 17 bases between the two ends. Germline V gives CDR1 SGHRS, CDR2 YFSETQ. This CDR3 spans 15 amino acids. The CDR3 DNA sequence: TGCGCCAGCAGCCGGACAGACGGGGGAGGCACTGAAGCTTTCTTT. It specifies CASSRTDGGGTEAFF.

The chain carries TRBV29-1 and TRBJ2-1; 9 positions agree with TRBD1. The CDR3 spans 13 residues. The germline CDR1 and CDR2 sequences are SQVTM and ANQGSEA. With V trimmed by 2 bases and J by 12 bases, 8 bases remained unmatched. CDR3 region: CSVERVPGQGQFF. DNA for the CDR3: TGCAGCGTTGAACGAGTACCGGGACAGGGGCAGTTCTTC.

The genes are TRBV7-9 and TRBJ2-5, with 7 bases matching TRBD1. Germline V gene lookup returns CDR1 SEHNR and CDR2 FQNEAQ (reference sequence). The CDR3 totals 15 residues. V lost 5 bases, J lost 4 bases, and 10 bases stayed unmatched. The CDR3 coding sequence is TGTGCCAGCAGCCCAGGTGGGACAGTTAGAGAGACCCAGTACTTC. Amino acid sequence: CASSPGGTVRETQYF.

V usage is TRBV7-2 and J usage is TRBJ2-2, with D uncertain. V shed 6 bases and J shed 1 base, with 9 bases lying between them. The CDR3 contains 14 residues. Germline CDR1 SGHTA, CDR2 FQGNSA. The CDR3 reads CASSFGVNTGELFF. The CDR3 nucleotides are TGTGCCAGCAGTTTTGGGGTGAACACCGGGGAGCTGTTTTTT.

The chain combines TRBV4-1 with TRBJ2-2; 12 nucleotides line up with TRBD2. There are 18 residues in the CDR3. Looked up from germline, CDR1 is MGHRA and CDR2 is YSYEKL. The V gene end was trimmed by 1 base and the J gene end by 6 bases; junction bases not matched to a gene: 9. CDR3 in DNA: TGCGCCAGCAGCCAAGCTCGGACTAGCGGGAACTTTCCCGGGGAGCTGTTTTTT. Translation: CASSQARTSGNFPGELFF.

The V call is TRBV29-1, the J call TRBJ2-7; the D is unclear. CDR1 is SQVTM and CDR2 is ANQGSEA in the germline V gene. Trimming took off 4 bases at V and 3 bases at J, with 16 bases between the two ends. The CDR3 runs to 14 residues. In nucleotides, the CDR3 is TGCAGCGTTGTGCCAGGACCTAACTACTACGAGCAGTACTTC. This sequence encodes CSVVPGPNYYEQYF.